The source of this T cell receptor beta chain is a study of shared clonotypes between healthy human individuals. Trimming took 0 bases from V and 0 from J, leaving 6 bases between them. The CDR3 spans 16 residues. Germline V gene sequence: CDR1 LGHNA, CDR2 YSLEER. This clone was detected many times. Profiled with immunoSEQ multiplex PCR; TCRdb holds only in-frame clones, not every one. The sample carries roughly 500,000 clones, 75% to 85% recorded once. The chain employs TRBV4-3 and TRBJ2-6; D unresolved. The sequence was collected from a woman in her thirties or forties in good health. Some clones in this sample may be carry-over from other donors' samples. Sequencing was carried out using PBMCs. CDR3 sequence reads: CASSQEMSSGANVLTF. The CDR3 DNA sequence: TGCGCCAGCAGCCAAGAAATGAGCTCTGGGGCCAACGTCCTGACTTTC.